One and the same sample provided the 14 T cell receptor beta chains below, sequenced in a study of identical twins. TCRdb re-derived calls from the 5' RACE reads in MiXCR, one entry per CDR3 protein. The profile shows some 710,000 distinct CDR3 sequences, approximately 6.1% of them singletons. The specimen was naive T cells sorted from blood. All receptors derive from a man in his late teens or twenties in good health.

The rearrangement uses TRBV2 and TRBJ1-4; 7 positions agree with TRBD1. V was clipped by 7 bases and J by 10 bases; unmatched bases: 9. The CDR3 totals 13 residues. The germline CDR1 and CDR2 sequences are SNHLY and FYNNEI. In nucleotides, the CDR3 is TGTGCCAGCACCATAGGAGGGGGCCCAAAACTGTTTTTT. This gives the protein CASTIGGGPKLFF. Together with reference TRBV2 and TRBJ1-4, the CDR3 gives the full variable domain: EPEVTQTPSHQVTQMGQEVILRCVPISNHLYFYWYRQILGQKVEFLVSFYNNEISEKSEIFDDQFSVERPDGSNFTLKIRSTKLEDSAMYFCASTIGGGPKLFFGSGTQLSVL.

This clonotype was recorded at least ten times. The chain couples TRBV5-6 to TRBJ1-1, with a possible D match to TRBD1 (5 bases). The germline CDR1 and CDR2 sequences are SGHDT and YYEEEE. V lost 3 bases and J 3 bases, leaving 9 bases between the germline ends. The CDR3 spans 13 residues. CDR3: CASSSDRDTEAFF. The CDR3 DNA is TGTGCCAGCAGCTCCGACAGAGACACTGAAGCTTTCTTT.

The sample holds many counts of this clonotype. The rearrangement joins TRBV6-5 to TRBJ1-3; D call uncertain. The V end was cut by 8 bases, the J end by 4 bases, with 9 bases between. CDR1 MNHEY and CDR2 SVGAGI come from the germline V gene. This CDR3 is built from 12 residues. CDR3 protein: CASQSTGNTIYF. CDR3 nucleotides: TGTGCCAGCCAAAGCACAGGAAACACCATATATTTT.

This clonotype turned up a few times. DNA for the CDR3: TGTGCCAGCAGAGGACGGGAATCAGGCATTCAGTACTTC. Amino acid sequence: CASRGRESGIQYF. This chain uses TRBV27 with TRBJ2-4; D perhaps matches TRBD2 (5 bases). The V gene's germline CDR1 is MNHEY and CDR2 SMNVEV (reference sequence). V lost 6 bases to trimming and J lost 9 bases, with 15 bases between them. The CDR3 has 13 amino acids.

This clonotype occurred many times. V and J are TRBV5-6 and TRBJ1-5; a weak D match, TRBD1 (5 bases). V lost 2 bases, J lost 7 bases, and 7 bases lay in between. In germline, CDR1 is SGHDT, CDR2 YYEEEE. This CDR3 is built from 12 residues. The DNA of the CDR3 is TGTGCCAGCAGCTTTAGGGGACAGCCCCAGCATTTT. Translating gives CASSFRGQPQHF.

CDR3 loop: CATSEAGAANVLTF. The CDR3 DNA reads TGTGCCACCAGCGAGGCAGGAGCGGCCAACGTCCTGACTTTC. The chain recombines TRBV24-1 with TRBJ2-6, with D unresolved. The V gene lost 7 bases and the J gene lost 6 bases, with 12 bases spanning the gap. This CDR3 region has 14 residues. Germline CDR1 KGHDR, CDR2 SFDVKD.

The genes are TRBV20-1 and TRBJ2-1; D could derive from TRBD1 or TRBD2 (5 bases each). Trimming pared 0 bases from V and 0 bases from J, leaving 18 bases between. This CDR3 has 18 amino acids. Looked up from germline, CDR1 is DFQATT and CDR2 is SNEGSKA (reference sequence). The CDR3 DNA is TGCAGTGCTAGAGATCTGACGGCTGTGGGGGACTCCTACAATGAGCAGTTCTTC. Amino acid sequence: CSARDLTAVGDSYNEQFF.

This clonotype was counted a few times. V and J are TRBV7-6 and TRBJ2-3, with 10 bases matching TRBD1. Germline CDR1 SGHVS, CDR2 FNYEAQ. The CDR3 covers 15 residues. V lost 5 bases to trimming and J lost 5 bases; unmatched junction nucleotides: 7. CDR3 coding DNA: TGTGCCAGCAGCATCGGGGACAGGGGAAGAGATACGCAGTATTTT. Protein product: CASSIGDRGRDTQYF. The full variable domain, completed using reference TRBV7-6 and TRBJ2-3, is GAGVSQSPRYKVTKRGQDVALRCDPISGHVSLYWYRQALGQGPEFLTYFNYEAQQDKSGLPNDRFSAERPEGSISTLTIQRTEQRDSAMYRCASSIGDRGRDTQYFGPGTRLTVL.

The chain employs TRBV18 and TRBJ1-4; D uncertain. The CDR3 sequence is 15 residues long. Germline V gene sequence: CDR1 KGHSH, CDR2 LQKENI. Trimming left V 0 bases short and J 5 bases short, with 10 bases between. CDR3 in amino acids: CASSPPSVGNEKLFF. For the CDR3, the DNA is TGTGCCAGCTCACCACCTTCTGTTGGAAATGAAAAACTGTTTTTT.

Ten or more counts support this clonotype. The genes are TRBV12-3 or TRBV12-4 and TRBJ2-1; 8 bases match TRBD2. V lost 7 bases to trimming and J lost 0 bases; unmatched junction nucleotides: 8. This CDR3 is built from 16 residues. This CDR3 is CASTIAGGRSYNEQFF. For the CDR3, the DNA is TGTGCCAGCACCATTGCGGGGGGTCGCTCCTACAATGAGCAGTTCTTC.

In nucleotides, the CDR3 is TGTGCCAGCAGCTTAGTTGGCGGGGTTTATAATTCACCCCTCCACTTT. It codes for CASSLVGGVYNSPLHF. This chain uses TRBV7-2 with TRBJ1-6; D is ambiguous. Germline V gene lookup returns CDR1 SGHTA and CDR2 FQGNSA. V was pared by 1 base and J by 4 bases, with 11 bases between. The CDR3 runs to 16 residues.

This clonotype was seen a handful of times. The V gene is TRBV20-1, the J gene TRBJ2-2; 11 bases align to TRBD2. J lost 3 bases, V lost 0 bases, and 3 bases had no gene match. This CDR3 has 16 amino acids. From germline, CDR1 is DFQATT and CDR2 SNEGSKA (reference sequence). The DNA for the CDR3 is TGCAGTGCTAGAGATGGGACTAGCGGTTACACCGGGGAGCTGTTTTTT. It yields the protein CSARDGTSGYTGELFF.

This chain joins TRBV29-1 and TRBJ2-1; D unresolved. Trimming took off 7 bases at V and 10 bases at J, with 14 bases between the two ends. There are 11 residues in the CDR3. Germline assignment: CDR1 SQVTM and CDR2 ANQGSEA. CDR3: CSGTRAEEQFF. The CDR3 DNA reads as TGCAGCGGAACCCGGGCCGAAGAGCAGTTCTTC.

The chain combines TRBV3-1 with TRBJ2-1; 11 nucleotides agree with TRBD2. The CDR3 is 17 amino acids. The V gene end was trimmed by 8 bases and the J gene end by 4 bases; junction bases not matched to a gene: 13. In germline, CDR1 is LGHDT, CDR2 YNNKEL (reference sequence). The CDR3 region has the DNA TGTGCCAGCGGAAAGGGGGCAGGGACTAGCGGTTACAATGAGCAGTTCTTC. It translates to CASGKGAGTSGYNEQFF.